These T cell receptor beta chains were read from a single sample in a study of blood T cell repertoires in COVID-19. Clones were read by immunoSEQ multiplex PCR, and TCRdb kept only the in-frame ones, dropping some. The sample holds under 400,000 clones; around 87% are singletons and the top ten take 1.5% to 2.5%. Sequenced input: PBMCs or T cells enriched from blood (not recorded which). The receptors were gathered from a man in his forties or fifties in a cohort exposed to, infected with or recovered from COVID-19 (not recorded which). The conserved cysteine and the conserved F or W are not part of the CDR3 here. Each record gives: J gene, V gene, CDR3 protein.

>TRBJ1-2|TRBV28
ASSLAAVGGQDGYT
>TRBJ1-2|TRBV9
ASAKDRSGYT
>TRBJ1-6|TRBV27
ASFPQGSSYNSPLH
>TRBJ1-6|TRBV11-2
ASSHSPSGSPLH
>TRBJ2-1|TRBV3-1/TRBV3-2
ASSFSGNYNEQF
>TRBJ2-3|TRBV5-4
ASSRTSGVTDTQY
>TRBJ2-4|TRBV18
ASSPDTYGAKNIQY
>TRBJ2-1|TRBV11-2
ASSLSRFSLVEQF
>TRBJ2-3|TRBV5-1
ASSAGTSGRAFTDTQY
>TRBJ2-1|TRBV6-5
ASDDGGSVNEQF
>TRBJ1-1|TRBV9
ASSVVPGNTEAF
>TRBJ1-1|TRBV18
ASSPRRTQAEAF
>TRBJ1-5|TRBV28
ASSLDLGQPQH